This T cell receptor beta chain was documented in a study of T cell changes during pregnancy in multiple sclerosis. The CDR3 has 14 amino acids. V was cut by 1 base and J by 0 bases, with 6 bases left in between. Germline CDR1 reads SGHTA; CDR2 reads FQGNSA. Method: immunoSEQ multiplex PCR; TCRdb's copy keeps in-frame clones and lacks some. This table has approximately 37,000 clones, under 95% appearing once. The chain uses TRBV7-2 and TRBJ1-1; possible D gene TRBD1, 5 bases. The source material was CD4+ T cells from peripheral blood mononuclear cells, sampled in the third trimester of pregnancy. This clonotype was obtained from a female donor in good health, enrolled as a control in a pregnancy study. CDR3 bases: TGTGCCAGCAGCTTAGGACAGTTGAACACTGAAGCTTTCTTT. This encodes CASSLGQLNTEAFF.